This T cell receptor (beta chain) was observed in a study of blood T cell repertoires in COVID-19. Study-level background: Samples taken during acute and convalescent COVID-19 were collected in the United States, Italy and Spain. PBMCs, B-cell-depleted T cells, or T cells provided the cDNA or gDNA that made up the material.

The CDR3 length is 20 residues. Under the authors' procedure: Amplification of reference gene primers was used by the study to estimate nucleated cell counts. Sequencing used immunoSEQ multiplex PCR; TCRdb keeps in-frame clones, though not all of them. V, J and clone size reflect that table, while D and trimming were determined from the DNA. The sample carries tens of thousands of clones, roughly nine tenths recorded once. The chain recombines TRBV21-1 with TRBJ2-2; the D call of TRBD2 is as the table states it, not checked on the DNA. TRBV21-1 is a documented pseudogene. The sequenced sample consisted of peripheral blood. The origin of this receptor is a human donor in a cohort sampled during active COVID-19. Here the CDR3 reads CASSKERKLAANSNTGELFF. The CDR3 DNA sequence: TGTGCCAGCAGCAAAGAGAGAAAACTAGCGGCAAACTCGAACACCGGGGAGCTGTTTTTT.